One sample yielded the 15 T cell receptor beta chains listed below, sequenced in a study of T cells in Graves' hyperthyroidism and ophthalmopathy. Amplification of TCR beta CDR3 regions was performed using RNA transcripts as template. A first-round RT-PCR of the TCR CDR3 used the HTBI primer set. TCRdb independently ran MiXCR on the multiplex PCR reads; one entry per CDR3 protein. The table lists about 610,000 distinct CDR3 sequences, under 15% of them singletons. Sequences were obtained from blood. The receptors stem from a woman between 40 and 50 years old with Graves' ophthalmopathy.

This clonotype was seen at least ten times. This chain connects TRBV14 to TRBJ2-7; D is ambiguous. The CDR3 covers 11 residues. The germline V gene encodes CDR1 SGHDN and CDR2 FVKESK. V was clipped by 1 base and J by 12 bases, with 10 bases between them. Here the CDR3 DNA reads TGTGCCAGCAGCCAAGCGGGCGCGGTGTACTTC. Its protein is CASSQAGAVYF. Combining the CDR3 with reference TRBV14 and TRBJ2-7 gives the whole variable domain EAGVTQFPSHSVIEKGQTVTLRCDPISGHDNLYWYRRVMGKEIKFLLHFVKESKQDESGMPNNRFLAERTGGTYSTLKVQPAELEDSGVYFCASSQAGAVYFGPGTRLTVT.

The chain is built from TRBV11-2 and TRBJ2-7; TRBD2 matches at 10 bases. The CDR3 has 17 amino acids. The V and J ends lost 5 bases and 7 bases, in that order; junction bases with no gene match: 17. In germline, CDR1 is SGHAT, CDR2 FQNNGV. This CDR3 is CASSHQRLAGVVGEQYF. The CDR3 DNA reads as TGTGCCAGCAGCCACCAGAGGCTAGCGGGAGTGGTCGGGGAGCAGTACTTC.

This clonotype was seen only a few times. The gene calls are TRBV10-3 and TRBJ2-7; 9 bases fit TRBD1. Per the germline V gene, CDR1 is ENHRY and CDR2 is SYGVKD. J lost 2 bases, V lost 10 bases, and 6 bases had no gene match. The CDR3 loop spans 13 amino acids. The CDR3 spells CATQGQGPYEQYF. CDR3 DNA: TGTGCCACCCAGGGACAGGGACCCTACGAGCAGTACTTC.

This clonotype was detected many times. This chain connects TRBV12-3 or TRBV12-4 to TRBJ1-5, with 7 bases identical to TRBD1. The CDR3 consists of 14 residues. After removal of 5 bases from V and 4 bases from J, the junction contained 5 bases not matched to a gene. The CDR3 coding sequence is TGTGCCAGCAGTCTCAGACAGGGAAATCAGCCCCAGCATTTT. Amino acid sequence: CASSLRQGNQPQHF.

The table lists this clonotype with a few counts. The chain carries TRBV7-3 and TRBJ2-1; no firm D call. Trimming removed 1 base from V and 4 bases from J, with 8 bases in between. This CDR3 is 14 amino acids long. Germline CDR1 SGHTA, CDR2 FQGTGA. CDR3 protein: CASSLISGYNEQFF. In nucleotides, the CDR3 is TGTGCCAGCAGCTTAATTTCCGGATACAATGAGCAGTTCTTC.

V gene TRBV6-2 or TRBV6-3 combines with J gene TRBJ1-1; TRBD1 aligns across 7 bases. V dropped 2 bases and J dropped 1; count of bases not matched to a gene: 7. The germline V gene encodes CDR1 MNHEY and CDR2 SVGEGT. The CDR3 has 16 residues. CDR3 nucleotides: TGTGCCAGCAGTTACGAAGACAGGGTCGGGAACACTGAAGCTTTCTTT. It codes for CASSYEDRVGNTEAFF.

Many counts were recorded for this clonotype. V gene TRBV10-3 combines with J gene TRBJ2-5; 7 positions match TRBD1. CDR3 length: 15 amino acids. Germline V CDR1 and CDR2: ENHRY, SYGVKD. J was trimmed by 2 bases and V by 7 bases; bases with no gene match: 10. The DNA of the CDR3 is TGTGCCATCAACCAACCTGGACAGGAACAAGAGACCCAGTACTTC. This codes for CAINQPGQEQETQYF.

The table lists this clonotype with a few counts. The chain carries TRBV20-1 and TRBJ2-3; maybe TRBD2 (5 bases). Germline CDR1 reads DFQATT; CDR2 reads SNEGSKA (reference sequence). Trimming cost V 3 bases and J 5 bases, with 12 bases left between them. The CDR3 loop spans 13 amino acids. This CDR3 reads CSASAGWEDTQYF. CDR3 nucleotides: TGCAGTGCTAGCGCGGGTTGGGAAGATACGCAGTATTTT.

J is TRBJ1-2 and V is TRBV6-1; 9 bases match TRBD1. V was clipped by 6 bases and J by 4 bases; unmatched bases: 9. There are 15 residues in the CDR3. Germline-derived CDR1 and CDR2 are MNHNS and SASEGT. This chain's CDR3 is CASSHPGQGTYGYTF. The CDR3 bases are TGTGCCAGCAGCCATCCGGGACAGGGAACCTATGGCTACACCTTC.

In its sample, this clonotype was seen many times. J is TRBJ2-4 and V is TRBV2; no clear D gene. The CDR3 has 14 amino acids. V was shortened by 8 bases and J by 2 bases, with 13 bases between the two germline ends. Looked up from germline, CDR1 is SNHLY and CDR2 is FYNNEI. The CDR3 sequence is CASRPSESKNIQYF. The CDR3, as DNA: TGTGCCAGCCGGCCATCCGAGTCCAAAAACATTCAGTACTTC.

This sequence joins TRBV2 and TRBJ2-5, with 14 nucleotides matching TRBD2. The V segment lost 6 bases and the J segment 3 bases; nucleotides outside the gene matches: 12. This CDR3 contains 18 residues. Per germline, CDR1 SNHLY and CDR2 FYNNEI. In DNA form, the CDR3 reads TGTGCCAGCAGGGCCGGGACTAGCGGGAGCCGTAGAAAAGAGACCCAGTACTTC. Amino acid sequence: CASRAGTSGSRRKETQYF.

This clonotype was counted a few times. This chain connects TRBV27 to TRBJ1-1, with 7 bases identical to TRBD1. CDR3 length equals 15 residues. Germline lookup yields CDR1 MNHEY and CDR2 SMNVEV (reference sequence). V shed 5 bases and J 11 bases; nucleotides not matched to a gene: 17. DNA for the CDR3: TGTGCCAGCAGTAAAACCTCGGACAGGCGCGGTCCTGCTTTCTTT. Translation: CASSKTSDRRGPAFF.

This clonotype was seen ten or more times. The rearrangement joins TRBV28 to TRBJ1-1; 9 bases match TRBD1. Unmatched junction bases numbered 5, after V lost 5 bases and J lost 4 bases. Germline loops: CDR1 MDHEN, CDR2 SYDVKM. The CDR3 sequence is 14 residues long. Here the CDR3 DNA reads TGTGCCAGCAGTCCTAGGACAGGGGTCACTGAAGCTTTCTTT. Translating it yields CASSPRTGVTEAFF.

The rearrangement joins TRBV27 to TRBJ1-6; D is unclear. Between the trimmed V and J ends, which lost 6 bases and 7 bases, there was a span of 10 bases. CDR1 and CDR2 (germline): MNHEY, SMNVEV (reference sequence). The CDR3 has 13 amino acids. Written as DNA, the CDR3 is TGTGCCAGCAGCTTAGCAGAGAATTCACCCCTCCACTTT. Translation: CASSLAENSPLHF.

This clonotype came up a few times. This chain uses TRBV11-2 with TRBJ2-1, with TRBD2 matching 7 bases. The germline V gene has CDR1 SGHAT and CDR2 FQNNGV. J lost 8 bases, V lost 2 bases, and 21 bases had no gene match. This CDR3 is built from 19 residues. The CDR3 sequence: CASSLSRLSGEIMGYEQFF. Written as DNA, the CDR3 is TGTGCCAGCAGCTTATCTAGGCTAAGCGGGGAAATAATGGGTTATGAGCAGTTCTTC.